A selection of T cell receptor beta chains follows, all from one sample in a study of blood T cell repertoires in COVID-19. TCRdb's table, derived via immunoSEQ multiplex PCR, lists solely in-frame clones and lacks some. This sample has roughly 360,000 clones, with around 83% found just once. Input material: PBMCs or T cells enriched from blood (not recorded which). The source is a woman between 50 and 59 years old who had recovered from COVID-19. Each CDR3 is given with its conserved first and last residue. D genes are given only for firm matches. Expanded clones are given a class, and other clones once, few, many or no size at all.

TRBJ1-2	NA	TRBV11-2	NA	TGTGCCAGCAGCGAAGGCCCGCAGACAGTCTATGGCTACACCTTC	CASSEGPQTVYGYTF
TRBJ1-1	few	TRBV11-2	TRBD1	TGTGCCAGCAGCCCAGGAGGGACAGGGGCGAACACTGAAGCTTTCTTT	CASSPGGTGANTEAFF
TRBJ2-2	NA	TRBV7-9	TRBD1	TGTGCCAGCAGCTTAGCGGACAGGGGGTACACCGGGGAGCTGTTTTTT	CASSLADRGYTGELFF
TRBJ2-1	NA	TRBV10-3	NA	TGTGCCATCAGCTCCTCCGGGTATGAGCAGTTCTTC	CAISSSGYEQFF
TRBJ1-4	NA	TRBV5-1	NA	TGCGCCAGCAGCGCCGTAGGGGGGGTAAACGAAAAACTGTTTTTT	CASSAVGGVNEKLFF
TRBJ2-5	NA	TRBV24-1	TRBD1	TGTGCCACCAGTGATTCCGGGACAGGGCTGGAGACCCAGTACTTC	CATSDSGTGLETQYF
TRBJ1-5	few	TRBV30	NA	TGTGCCTGGAGTCCCAGGGGCGGTCGGGGCAATCAGCCCCAGCATTTT	CAWSPRGGRGNQPQHF
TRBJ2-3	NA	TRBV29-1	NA	TGCAGCGTTGATAAACTCAGCACAGATACGCAGTATTTT	CSVDKLSTDTQYF
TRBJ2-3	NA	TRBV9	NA	TGTGCCAGCAGCGTAGGAGGGCCCCGGACAGATACGCAGTATTTT	CASSVGGPRTDTQYF
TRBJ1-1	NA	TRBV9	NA	TGTGCCAGCAGCGCCCCAGCCGGGGCTGAAGCTTTCTTT	CASSAPAGAEAFF
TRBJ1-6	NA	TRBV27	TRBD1	TGTGCCAGCAGTTTAGCAGGGGGTGGTAATTCACCCCTCCACTTT	CASSLAGGGNSPLHF
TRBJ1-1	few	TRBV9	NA	TGTGCCAGCAGCCTAAATAACCTGAACACTGAAGCTTTCTTT	CASSLNNLNTEAFF
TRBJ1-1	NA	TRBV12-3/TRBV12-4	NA	TGTGCCAGCAGTTTAGCGCGTGTAACAGCTTTCTTT	CASSLARVTAFF
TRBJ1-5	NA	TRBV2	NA	TGTGCCAGCAGTGAAAGGCGGGAAGGGCGCAATCAGCCCCAGCATTTT	CASSERREGRNQPQHF
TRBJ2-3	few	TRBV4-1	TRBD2	TGCGCCAGCAGCCAAGATTCAGGAACTAGCGGAGCCACAGATACGCAGTATTTT	CASSQDSGTSGATDTQYF
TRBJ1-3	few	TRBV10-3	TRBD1	TGTGCCATCGGGAAAGGGACAGCTGGAAACACCATATATTTT	CAIGKGTAGNTIYF
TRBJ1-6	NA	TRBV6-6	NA	TGTGCCAGCAGTTCCACTTCCTCACCCCTCCACTTT	CASSSTSSPLHF
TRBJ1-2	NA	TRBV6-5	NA	TGTGCCAGCAGTTACGGTGTTGGGCAGGGAAGAGGAGGCTACACCTTC	CASSYGVGQGRGGYTF
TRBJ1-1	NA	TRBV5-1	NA	TGCGCCAGCAGCCCTTGGGGGGGGCCGGAGGCTTTCTTT	CASSPWGGPEAFF
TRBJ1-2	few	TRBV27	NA	TGTGCCAGCAGTCCCTCCCTAGGACAGTCCTTCTATGGCTACACCTTC	CASSPSLGQSFYGYTF
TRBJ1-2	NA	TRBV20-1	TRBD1	TGCAGTGCCAGACAGGGAGGGGGCTACACCTTC	CSARQGGGYTF
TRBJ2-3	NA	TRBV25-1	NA	TGTGCCAGCAGTGAAGCCCAGCTTGGCGGAGCAAGCACAGATACGCAGTATTTT	CASSEAQLGGASTDTQYF
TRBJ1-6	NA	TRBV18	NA	TGTGCCAGCTCTCAGGTACAGGGCTCGAATTCACCCCTCCACTTT	CASSQVQGSNSPLHF
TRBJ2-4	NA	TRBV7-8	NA	TGTGCCAGCAGCTTACTCTCGGGAAACATTCAGTACTTC	CASSLLSGNIQYF
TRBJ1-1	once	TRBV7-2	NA	TGTGCCAGCAGCTTTGTCAAGAACACTGAAGCTTTCTTT	CASSFVKNTEAFF
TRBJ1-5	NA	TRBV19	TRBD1	TGTGCCAGTAGACTACAGGGGTATAGCAATCAGCCCCAGCATTTT	CASRLQGYSNQPQHF
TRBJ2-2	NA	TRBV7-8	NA	TGTGCCAGCAGCCTGAGTGGTTCCGGGGAGCTGTTTTTT	CASSLSGSGELFF
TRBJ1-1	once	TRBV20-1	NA	TGCAGTGCTAGTGGGGGAGGGAACACTGAAGCTTTCTTT	CSASGGGNTEAFF
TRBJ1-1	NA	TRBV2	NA	TGTGCCAGCAGGGGCAGGGCGAACACTGAAGCTTTCTTT	CASRGRANTEAFF
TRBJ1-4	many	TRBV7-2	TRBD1	TGTGCCAGCAGCACACCGTCCGGGACAGTTAATGAAAAACTGTTTTTT	CASSTPSGTVNEKLFF
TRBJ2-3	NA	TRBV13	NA	TGTGCCAGCAGCTTAGCGGTAACCACAGATACGCAGTATTTT	CASSLAVTTDTQYF
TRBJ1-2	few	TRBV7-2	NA	TGTGCCAGCAGCCCCCTCGGGGGAGGGAACTATGGCTACACCTTC	CASSPLGGGNYGYTF
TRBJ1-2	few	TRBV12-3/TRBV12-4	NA	TGTGCCAGCAGTACCCAACATTTTGGCTACACCTTC	CASSTQHFGYTF
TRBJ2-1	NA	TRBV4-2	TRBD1	TGTGCCAGCAGCCTACAGGGGGCCCCACTAAATTACAATGAGCAGTTCTTC	CASSLQGAPLNYNEQFF
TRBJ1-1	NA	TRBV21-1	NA	TGTGCCAGCAGCAAATCTCCCCACAGAGAAGCTTTCTTT	CASSKSPHREAFF
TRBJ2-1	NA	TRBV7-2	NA	TGTGCCAGCAGCACGCAGTTCAGGGTAACTGAGCAGTTCTTC	CASSTQFRVTEQFF
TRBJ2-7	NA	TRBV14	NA	TGTGCCAGCAGCCTCGCTGGGCGCGAGCAGTACTTC	CASSLAGREQYF
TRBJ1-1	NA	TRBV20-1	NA	TGCAGTGCTAGTTCGGACAGCAAGAACACTGAAGCTTTCTTT	CSASSDSKNTEAFF
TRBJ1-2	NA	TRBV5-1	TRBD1	TGCGCCAGCAGCCCAGGGACAGAGTTATATGGCTACACCTTC	CASSPGTELYGYTF
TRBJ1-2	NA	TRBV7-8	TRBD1	TGTGCCAGCAGCTTTACAGGGGGCTATGGCTACACCTTC	CASSFTGGYGYTF
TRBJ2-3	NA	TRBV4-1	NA	TGCGCCAGCAGCCAAGATAGTCCCGTAGATACGCAGTATTTT	CASSQDSPVDTQYF
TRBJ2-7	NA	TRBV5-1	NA	TGCGCCAGCAGCTTGCGGGACTCGGAAGACGAGCAGTACTTC	CASSLRDSEDEQYF
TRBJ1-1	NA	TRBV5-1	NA	TGCGCCAGCAGCTTGTGGGGCGGATCTAACACTGAAGCTTTCTTT	CASSLWGGSNTEAFF
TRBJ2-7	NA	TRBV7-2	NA	TGTGCCAGCAGCCTGGCAGGCTCCTACGAGCAGTACTTC	CASSLAGSYEQYF
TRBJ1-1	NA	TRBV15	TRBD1	TGTGCCACCAGCAGAGTGACAGGGGTGGGCAACACTGAAGCTTTCTTT	CATSRVTGVGNTEAFF
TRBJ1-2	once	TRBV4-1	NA	TGCGCCAGCAGCCAAGATCTCAGGGGCTATGGCTACACCTTC	CASSQDLRGYGYTF
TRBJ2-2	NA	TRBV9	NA	TGTGCCAGCAGCAAGGGACTTCCAACACCGGGGGAGCTGTTTTTT	CASSKGLPTPGELFF
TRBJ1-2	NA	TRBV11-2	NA	TGTGCCAGCAAACTTCCTGGCTATGGCTACACCTTC	CASKLPGYGYTF